These 15 T cell receptor beta chains share one sample of origin, sequenced in a study of T cell repertoires in cytomegalovirus infection (dated by TCRdb to between 2017 and 2020). This sample was sequenced with an Illumina HiSeq 1500. The raw public data were reprocessed by TCRdb itself: fastp quality trimming at Q25, MiXCR clonotype calling, in-frame beta chains only. Under each unique CDR3 protein, matching rows form one entry showing the most common genes and DNA. The sample contains about 230,000 distinct CDR3 sequences, roughly 22% of them found a single time. The top ten clones comprise 15% to 20% of the sample. Sequencing was performed on CD8+ T cells from PBMCs. Source of these receptors: a human donor in good health (CMV status not recorded). Some clones in this sample may be carry-over from other donors' samples.

This clonotype was seen a single time. This chain connects TRBV7-6 to TRBJ1-1; perhaps TRBD1 as D (6 bases). CDR1 SGHVS and CDR2 FNYEAQ come from the germline V gene. V was cut by 1 base and J by 3 bases, with 15 bases left in between. The CDR3 runs 16 residues. Here the CDR3 DNA reads TGTGCCAGCAGCTTAGATCGACAGGAGTGGGACACTGAAGCTTTCTTT. Protein sequence: CASSLDRQEWDTEAFF. The full variable domain, its missing parts supplied by reference TRBV7-6 and TRBJ1-1, is GAGVSQSPRYKVTKRGQDVALRCDPISGHVSLYWYRQALGQGPEFLTYFNYEAQQDKSGLPNDRFSAERPEGSISTLTIQRTEQRDSAMYRCASSLDRQEWDTEAFFGQGTRLTVV.

The V call is TRBV4-2, the J call TRBJ2-2; either TRBD1 or TRBD2 may supply D (5 bases each). The V gene lost 4 bases and the J gene lost 6 bases, with 15 bases spanning the gap. Germline V gene data show CDR1 as LGHNA and CDR2 as YNFKEQ. This CDR3 contains 15 residues. In DNA, the CDR3 is TGTGCCAGCAGCCTCGTCGAGGGGAGAGCCGGGGAGCTGTTTTTT. Residues: CASSLVEGRAGELFF.

In its sample, this clonotype was seen a few times. The rearrangement uses TRBV12-3 or TRBV12-4 and TRBJ2-7, with unresolved D. The CDR3 has 13 residues. Trimming removed 8 bases at V and 3 bases at J, with 14 bases between. CDR3 region: CASGPGRNYEQYF. CDR3 nucleotide sequence: TGTGCCAGCGGCCCCGGACGGAACTACGAGCAGTACTTC.

Concerning this clonotype itself: A much larger clone differs by one base, so this may be a read error. V and J are TRBV5-4 and TRBJ2-1; 9 nucleotides line up with TRBD2. Germline-derived CDR1 and CDR2 are SGHNT and YYREEE (reference sequence). This CDR3 is 15 amino acids long. CDR3 bases: TGTGCCAGCGGCTTGGGCCTAGCGGGGACCAATGAGCAGTTCTTC. The encoded protein is CASGLGLAGTNEQFF.

The J gene is TRBJ2-5, the V gene TRBV20-1, with TRBD2 matching over 9 bases. V was pared by 3 bases and J by 0 bases, with 5 bases of the junction left unmatched. The CDR3 sequence is 15 residues long. Per the germline V gene, CDR1 is DFQATT and CDR2 is SNEGSKA (reference sequence). This CDR3 is CSASGSGGHQETQYF. Written as DNA, the CDR3 is TGCAGTGCTAGTGGTAGCGGGGGCCACCAAGAGACCCAGTACTTC.

This rearrangement joins TRBV4-1 to TRBJ1-1, with 9 bases identical to TRBD1. This CDR3 has 14 amino acids. Trimming at V came to 2 bases and at J to 4 bases, leaving 2 bases not matched to a gene. The germline gives CDR1 MGHRA, CDR2 YSYEKL. The chain's CDR3 is CASSQTTGGTEAFF. CDR3 coding DNA: TGCGCCAGCAGCCAAACGACAGGGGGCACTGAAGCTTTCTTT.

The rearrangement joins TRBV20-1 to TRBJ1-1; a possible D gene is TRBD1 (6 bases). The CDR3 sequence is 14 residues long. V gave up 5 bases and J gave up 4 bases, with 17 bases separating them. CDR1 is DFQATT, CDR2 SNEGSKA, per germline (reference sequence). CDR3 in DNA: TGCAGTGCTTTCGCACAGGGAATCGGCACTGAAGCTTTCTTT. Translating gives CSAFAQGIGTEAFF.

Ten or more counts support this clonotype. The rearrangement links TRBV7-9 to TRBJ2-1; D is unclear. The CDR3 spans 12 residues. The germline V and J ends were trimmed by 1 base and 5 bases, with 3 bases remaining between them. Germline CDR1 SEHNR, CDR2 FQNEAQ (reference sequence). The CDR3 bases are TGTGCCAGCAGCTTAGGTAACAATGAGCAGTTCTTC. This sequence encodes CASSLGNNEQFF.

The J gene is TRBJ2-5, the V gene TRBV27; TRBD1 aligns across 7 bases. Germline values: CDR1 MNHEY, CDR2 SMNVEV (reference sequence). The CDR3 contains 13 residues. Unmatched junction bases numbered 8, after V lost 8 bases and J lost 5 bases. CDR3: CASAISRGETQYF. Here the CDR3 DNA reads TGTGCCAGCGCAATTTCCAGGGGGGAGACCCAGTACTTC.

This clonotype was found a few times. This sequence joins TRBV29-1 and TRBJ1-2, with a weak D call TRBD1 (6 bases). The CDR3 loop spans 12 amino acids. V gave up 1 base and J gave up 6 bases, with 9 bases separating them. Germline V gene data show CDR1 as SQVTM and CDR2 as ANQGSEA. This chain's CDR3 is CSVEGGRDGYTF. CDR3 nucleotide sequence: TGCAGCGTTGAAGGGGGGCGAGATGGCTACACCTTC.

This clonotype was counted a few times. This chain links TRBV6-6 with TRBJ2-1; 14 bases map to TRBD2. Germline-derived CDR1 and CDR2 are MNHNY and SVGAGI (reference sequence). Trimming at V came to 7 bases and at J to 10 bases, leaving 9 bases not matched to a gene. The CDR3 extends over 15 amino acids. This CDR3 is CASTRLAGGQFEQFF. The CDR3 bases are TGTGCCAGCACCAGACTAGCGGGGGGGCAATTCGAGCAGTTCTTC.

The J gene is TRBJ2-1, the V gene TRBV2, with TRBD2 identical over 8 bases. This CDR3 has 13 residues. Trimming cost V 11 bases and J 7 bases; bases outside gene matches: 10. Germline-derived CDR1 and CDR2 are SNHLY and FYNNEI. In DNA, the CDR3 is TGTGCCGGGTCTAACGGGGGGGGAAATGAGCAGTTCTTC. Amino acids: CAGSNGGGNEQFF. Variable domain in full (rest from reference TRBV2 and TRBJ2-1): EPEVTQTPSHQVTQMGQEVILRCVPISNHLYFYWYRQILGQKVEFLVSFYNNEISEKSEIFDDQFSVERPDGSNFTLKIRSTKLEDSAMYFCAGSNGGGNEQFFGPGTRLTVL.

This clonotype showed up just once. This chain connects TRBV28 to TRBJ2-3; D is uncertain. Per germline, CDR1 MDHEN and CDR2 SYDVKM. Trimming took 5 bases from V and 2 from J, leaving 17 bases between them. The CDR3 runs 16 residues. CDR3 nucleotide sequence: TGTGCCAGCAGTCCACCCTGTTGTGAGGACACAGATACGCAGTATTTT. Residues: CASSPPCCEDTDTQYF.

This clonotype was found a few times. V usage is TRBV25-1 and J usage is TRBJ2-7; D uncertain. From germline, CDR1 is MGHDK and CDR2 SYGVNS. The CDR3 contains 13 residues. Trimming took 5 bases from V and 3 from J, leaving 11 bases between them. CDR3 DNA sequence: TGTGCCAGCAGTACTACGACAAGCTACGAGCAGTACTTC. This codes for CASSTTTSYEQYF.

This clonotype has more than one count but fewer than ten. The V call is TRBV29-1, the J call TRBJ1-2, with 11 bases lining up with TRBD1. V gave up 5 bases and J gave up 5 bases; unmatched junction bases: 4. The length of the CDR3 is 13 residues. CDR1 and CDR2 from the germline V gene are SQVTM and ANQGSEA. CDR3: CSVRTGGFYGYTF. DNA of the CDR3: TGCAGCGTTCGGACAGGGGGCTTTTATGGCTACACCTTC.